Listed below are T cell receptor beta chains from one sample, sequenced in a study of CD8+ T cells in alopecia areata. The assay was immunoSEQ multiplex PCR, and TCRdb's table has in-frame clones only and misses some. The data hold 150,000 or so clones, with 50% to 65% observed a single time. The starting material was CD8+ T cells sorted from blood, obtained at week 0. Every receptor here comes from a human donor with alopecia areata. CDR3s leave out the opening cysteine and the closing phenylalanine or tryptophan. Size tells how often a clone was seen (once, few, many) or the class of an expanded clone, and some rows leave it out.

j_call clone_size v_call cdr3_length cdr3_aa
TRBJ2-7 . TRBV2 12 ASSGRTGIYEQY
TRBJ2-7 . TRBV7-9 11 ASRSTATYEQY
TRBJ2-2 . TRBV30 12 AWSVDGDTGELF
TRBJ1-1 . TRBV2 10 ASKGQGFVAF
TRBJ2-7 . TRBV11-1 13 ASSLAPGLDYEQY
TRBJ2-7 . TRBV25-1 12 ASSATSATYEQY
TRBJ2-3 . TRBV19 13 ASSPRDRVKDTQY
TRBJ2-1 . TRBV13 14 ASLKRDRGSHNEQF
TRBJ1-5 . TRBV11-2 11 ASSLSPSQPQH
TRBJ1-5 few TRBV19 14 ASSIGGLQINQPQH
TRBJ2-3 once TRBV7-6 14 ASSAGGPDFTDTQY
TRBJ2-1 once TRBV13 13 ASSLVQSSYNEQF
TRBJ2-7 . TRBV30 10 AWDDRGYEQY
TRBJ2-3 . TRBV15 14 ATSRGGAQGTDTQY
TRBJ2-7 . TRBV5-4 13 ASSLAAGETYEQY
TRBJ1-1 once TRBV4-1 12 ASSAQGGGTEAF
TRBJ1-2 . TRBV9 13 ASSGRDRGPGGYT
TRBJ1-6 . TRBV13 12 ASSPGPSNSPLH
TRBJ2-7 . TRBV13 12 ASSKRDRAGEQY
TRBJ2-1 . TRBV6-5 10 ASSYSPHEQF
TRBJ2-3 many TRBV5-1 13 ASSLGDRETDTQY
TRBJ1-5 once TRBV4-3 13 ASSQDWAGTQPQH
TRBJ2-7 . TRBV11-2 14 ASSLEVSGESYEQY
TRBJ1-1 . TRBV4-3 12 ASSQDPGSTEAF
TRBJ1-2 . TRBV29-1 12 SVIGETGDEGYT
TRBJ2-1 few TRBV29-1 13 SVEEAGSSYNEQF
TRBJ1-1 . TRBV30 14 AYKRDHGLMNTEAF
TRBJ1-1 . TRBV11-2 12 ASSLVSGDTEAF